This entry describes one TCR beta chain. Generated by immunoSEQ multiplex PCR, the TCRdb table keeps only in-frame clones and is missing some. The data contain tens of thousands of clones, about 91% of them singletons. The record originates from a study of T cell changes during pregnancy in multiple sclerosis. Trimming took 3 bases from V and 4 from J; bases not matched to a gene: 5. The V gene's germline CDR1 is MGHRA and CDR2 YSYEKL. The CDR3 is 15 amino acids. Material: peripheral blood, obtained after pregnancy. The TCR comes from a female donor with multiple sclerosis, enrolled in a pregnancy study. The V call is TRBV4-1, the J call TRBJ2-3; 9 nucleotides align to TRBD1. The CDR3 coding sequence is TGCGCCAGCAGCCAGACAGGGGGAAAGGCAGATACGCAGTATTTT. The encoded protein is CASSQTGGKADTQYF.